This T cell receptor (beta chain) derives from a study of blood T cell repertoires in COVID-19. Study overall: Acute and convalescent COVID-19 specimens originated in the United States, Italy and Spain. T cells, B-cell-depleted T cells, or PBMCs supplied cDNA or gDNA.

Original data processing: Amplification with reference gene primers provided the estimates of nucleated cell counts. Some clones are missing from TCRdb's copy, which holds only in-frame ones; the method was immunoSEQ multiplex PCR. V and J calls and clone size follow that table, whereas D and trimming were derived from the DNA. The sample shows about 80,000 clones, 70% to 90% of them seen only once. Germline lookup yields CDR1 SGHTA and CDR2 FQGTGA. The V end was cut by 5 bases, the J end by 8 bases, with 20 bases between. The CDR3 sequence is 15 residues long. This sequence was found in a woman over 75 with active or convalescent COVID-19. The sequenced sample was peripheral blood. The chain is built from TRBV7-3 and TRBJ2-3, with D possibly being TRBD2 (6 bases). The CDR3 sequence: CASSPTGTLRGTQYF. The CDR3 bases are TGTGCCAGCAGCCCGACCGGGACTTTAAGGGGTACGCAGTATTTT.